The rows below give T cell receptor beta chains drawn from one sample of a study of cytomegalovirus exposure and HLA in healthy donors. This table comes from immunoSEQ multiplex PCR, and its TCRdb copy is limited to in-frame clones, with some not included. The data contain about 190,000 clones, 10% to 15% of them seen just once; the ten biggest clones take up 7.5% to 10%. Sample: PBMCs. These receptors originate from a man in his fifties or sixties in good health and CMV-seropositive. Each CDR3 is given with its conserved first and last residue. Each record gives: clone size, D gene, J gene, V gene, CDR3 DNA, CDR3 protein. D genes are given only for firm matches. Clone size is shown for a subset of rows, as once, few, many or a class of expanded clone.

few | . | TRBJ2-7 | TRBV5-1 | TGCGCCAGCAGCTTGGACGCGAGCTCCTACGAGCAGTACTTC | CASSLDASSYEQYF
few | TRBD1 | TRBJ1-1 | TRBV6-5 | TGTGCCAGCAGTTACTCGACAGGGTGGGACACTGAAGCTTTCTTT | CASSYSTGWDTEAFF
few | . | TRBJ1-2 | TRBV6-5 | TGTGCCAGCAGTCCCAACTCCAGGGAATATGGCTACACCTTC | CASSPNSREYGYTF
many | . | TRBJ1-6 | TRBV6-5 | TGTGCCAGCAGTCGAGGTGAAGTCGCTTCACCCCTCCACTTT | CASSRGEVASPLHF
few | TRBD1 | TRBJ1-4 | TRBV7-2 | TGTGCCAGCAGCGTGGAACAGGGGGCTCCGGGAAAACTGTTTTTT | CASSVEQGAPGKLFF
. | TRBD1 | TRBJ1-2 | TRBV2 | TGTGCCAGCACCGCCTGGACAGGGACGAGTGGCTACACCTTC | CASTAWTGTSGYTF
. | TRBD1 | TRBJ2-3 | TRBV6-1 | TGTGCCAGCAGCCGACAGGGTATAAGCACAGATACGCAGTATTTT | CASSRQGISTDTQYF
few | TRBD2 | TRBJ2-1 | TRBV7-6 | TGTGCCAGCAGCGATAGCGGGGTATACAATGAGCAGTTCTTC | CASSDSGVYNEQFF
. | TRBD1 | TRBJ2-3 | TRBV5-1 | TGCGCCAGCAGCTTCGGACAGGGGGTATCAGATACGCAGTATTTT | CASSFGQGVSDTQYF
. | TRBD1 | TRBJ1-6 | TRBV2 | TGTGCCAGCAGTGAAGCCCGGACAGGGGGAAATTCACCCCTCCACTTT | CASSEARTGGNSPLHF
few | . | TRBJ1-5 | TRBV23-1 | TGCGCCAGCCGGACAGAGCCTCCGTTGTATAGCAATCAGCCCCAGCATTTT | CASRTEPPLYSNQPQHF
. | TRBD1 | TRBJ2-7 | TRBV30 | TGTGCCTGGACGACAGGGGGCCACGAGCAGTACTTC | CAWTTGGHEQYF
. | TRBD1 | TRBJ2-3 | TRBV5-1 | TGCGCCAGCAGCTCGGACAGGGGGCGCACAGATACGCAGTATTTT | CASSSDRGRTDTQYF
. | . | TRBJ1-4 | TRBV5-6 | TGTGCCAGCAGCTCCGCCACGGGGGGCCATGTCGAAAAACTGTTTTTT | CASSSATGGHVEKLFF
. | TRBD2 | TRBJ2-7 | TRBV5-6 | TGTGCCAGCAGCTGGAGAGGGACTACCTACGAGCAGTACTTC | CASSWRGTTYEQYF
. | TRBD1 | TRBJ1-1 | TRBV28 | TGTGCCAGCAGACTGGGACAGGGCACTGAAGCTTTCTTT | CASRLGQGTEAFF
few | TRBD1 | TRBJ2-7 | TRBV2 | TGTGCCAGCAGTGGATTCCGACAGGGGACGGCCTACGAGCAGTACTTC | CASSGFRQGTAYEQYF
. | . | TRBJ1-2 | TRBV21-1 | TGTGCCAGCAGCAAAAGGGCCCTACCTAGCGTCCACTATGGCTACACCTTC | CASSKRALPSVHYGYTF
. | TRBD2 | TRBJ2-1 | TRBV5-4 | TGTGCCAGCAGCCACCGACTAGCGGGGGTGTACAATGAGCAGTTCTTC | CASSHRLAGVYNEQFF
few | TRBD1 | TRBJ1-5 | TRBV7-2 | TGTGCCAGCAGTATTCCGGGACAGGGAAGTCAGCCCCAGCATTTT | CASSIPGQGSQPQHF
few | . | TRBJ1-6 | TRBV10-1 | TGCGCCAGCAGACGGGATTCAAATTCACCCCTCCACTTT | CASRRDSNSPLHF
. | TRBD1 | TRBJ1-3 | TRBV6-1 | TGTGCCAGCAGTTTCCAGGGGGGCTCTGGAAACACCATATATTTT | CASSFQGGSGNTIYF
few | . | TRBJ2-6 | TRBV5-1 | TGCGCCAGCAGCTTAGACGGAGGCGAGGCCAACGTCCTGACTTTC | CASSLDGGEANVLTF
few | . | TRBJ2-3 | TRBV4-3 | TGCGCCAGCAGCCAGTTGGGCACAGGGAAACCTCGGAGCACAGATACGCAGTATTTT | CASSQLGTGKPRSTDTQYF
few | TRBD2 | TRBJ2-7 | TRBV5-1 | TGCGCCAGCAGCTTGGACAAGAGCGGGGGGAAAGAAGAGCAGTACTTC | CASSLDKSGGKEEQYF
few | TRBD1 | TRBJ1-2 | TRBV5-1 | TGCGCCAGCAGCTTGGAAGGGACAGACTATGGCTACACCTTC | CASSLEGTDYGYTF
. | . | TRBJ1-1 | TRBV9 | TGTGCCAGCAGCCGAGGGGGGAACACTGAAGCTTTCTTT | CASSRGGNTEAFF
. | . | TRBJ1-1 | TRBV6-5 | TGTGCCAGCAGTTACGACAAGTCCCGGGGTGAAGCTTTCTTT | CASSYDKSRGEAFF
. | TRBD1 | TRBJ2-2 | TRBV7-9 | TGTGCCAGCAGCAACGGACAGGGCGGGACCGGGGAGCTGTTTTTT | CASSNGQGGTGELFF
few | . | TRBJ1-2 | TRBV18 | TGTGCCAGCTCGGAGGCGGTAAACTATGGCTACACCTTC | CASSEAVNYGYTF
. | TRBD2 | TRBJ2-5 | TRBV4-2 | TGTGCCAGCAGCCAAAAGCAAGAGCGGGGGGAGACCCAGTACTTC | CASSQKQERGETQYF
few | . | TRBJ1-2 | TRBV5-1 | TGCGCCAGCAGCTTGGAAACAGATTATGGCTACACCTTC | CASSLETDYGYTF
few | TRBD2 | TRBJ2-2 | TRBV11-2 | TGTGCCAGCAGCCCCATCCGGGGGGGGCTGCACACCGGGGAGCTGTTTTTT | CASSPIRGGLHTGELFF
few | TRBD1 | TRBJ2-3 | TRBV10-3 | TGTGCCATCAGTGAGGCGAAGGACAGGGGCCACCTCGGTACGCAGTATTTT | CAISEAKDRGHLGTQYF
. | TRBD1 | TRBJ1-5 | TRBV6-5 | TGTGCCAGCAGTTACACCACAGGGGGCGGTCAGCCCCAGCATTTT | CASSYTTGGGQPQHF
. | . | TRBJ1-4 | TRBV7-9 | TGTGCCAGCAGCTTGAGGCTCGGGGGTGGCACTAATGAAAAACTGTTTTTT | CASSLRLGGGTNEKLFF
few | TRBD1 | TRBJ1-2 | TRBV28 | TGTGCCAGCGGACGACAGGGGACTAACTATGGCTACACCTTC | CASGRQGTNYGYTF
. | . | TRBJ1-1 | TRBV9 | TGTGCCAGCAGCGTAGTGCCCGACTCTGAAGCTTTCTTT | CASSVVPDSEAFF
. | TRBD2 | TRBJ2-1 | TRBV7-2 | TGTGCCAGCAGCCGTAGCGGGGGGGCTTACAATGAGCAGTTCTTC | CASSRSGGAYNEQFF
. | . | TRBJ1-4 | TRBV7-2 | TGTGCCAGCAGCTTAGGTGGGGGGAGTGAAAAACTGTTTTTT | CASSLGGGSEKLFF
few | TRBD2 | TRBJ2-5 | TRBV5-4 | TGTGCCAGCAGCCTTCCTAGCGGGGGGGCGGAGACCCAGTACTTC | CASSLPSGGAETQYF
. | . | TRBJ2-7 | TRBV7-3 | TGTGCCAGCAGCTTAAGTCGGGGCTCCTACGAGCAGTACTTC | CASSLSRGSYEQYF
. | . | TRBJ2-5 | TRBV7-9 | TGTGCCAGCGACGTACAGAGTCAAGAGACCCAGTACTTC | CASDVQSQETQYF
few | . | TRBJ2-7 | TRBV2 | TGTGCCAGCAGGCGTGAACAGATGACCTACGAGCAGTACTTC | CASRREQMTYEQYF
few | . | TRBJ2-5 | TRBV5-4 | TGTGCCAGCAGCTCGGAGGTCAGAAACCAAGAGACCCAGTACTTC | CASSSEVRNQETQYF